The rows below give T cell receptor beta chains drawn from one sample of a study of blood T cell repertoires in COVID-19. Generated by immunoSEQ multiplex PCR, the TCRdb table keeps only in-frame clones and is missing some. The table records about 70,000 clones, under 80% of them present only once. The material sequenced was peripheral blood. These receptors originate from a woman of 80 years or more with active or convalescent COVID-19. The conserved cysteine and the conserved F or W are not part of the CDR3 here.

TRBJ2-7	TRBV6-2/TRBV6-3	ASSYGQIYEQY
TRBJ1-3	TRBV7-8	ASSSTTGSGNTIY
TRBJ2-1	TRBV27	ASSLSGGELYNEQF
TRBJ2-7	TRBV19	ASSSAAVAYEQY
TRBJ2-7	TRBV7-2	ASSIGGQSFEY
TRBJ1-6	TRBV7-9	ASSQTGGDSPLH
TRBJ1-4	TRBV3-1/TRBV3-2	ASSQSGGQGFEKLF
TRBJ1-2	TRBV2	ASSQGVRGYT
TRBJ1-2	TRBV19	ASSRDRGPGGYGYT
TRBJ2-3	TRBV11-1	ASSPRGRGTDTQY
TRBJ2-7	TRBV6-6	ASGFRFGQPTYEQY
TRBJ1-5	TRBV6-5	ASSKQGHGNQPQH
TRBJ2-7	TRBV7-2	ASSPYYEQY
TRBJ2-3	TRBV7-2	ASSLGLAGPGTQY
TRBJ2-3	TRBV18	ASSRGDRFTDTQY
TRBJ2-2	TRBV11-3	ASRRTGGDTGELF